Sequencing of this T cell receptor (beta chain) was carried out in a study of blood T cell repertoires in COVID-19. The wider study: T cells, B-cell-depleted T cells, or PBMCs supplied cDNA or gDNA.

V trimming: 0 bases; J trimming: 3 bases; junction bases outside the gene matches: 16. CDR3 length: 21 residues. Per germline, CDR1 LGHDT and CDR2 YNNKEL (reference sequence). Recruits, aged about 18 to 95 years, lived in some 25 US areas. Assignment of participants to cohorts was predicated upon participant-reported clinical history. Original handling: Estimated nucleated cell counts came from reference gene primer amplification. The table came from immunoSEQ multiplex PCR; TCRdb's copy has only in-frame clones and leaves some out. Clonal size and the V and J genes are those of that table, whereas D and trimming came from the DNA. This table holds under 200,000 clones, about 83% found once.

Source material: PBMCs or T cells enriched from blood (not recorded which). This receptor was identified in a man aged 35-49 years with acute COVID-19. The chain carries TRBV3-1 (or the pseudogene TRBV3-2) and TRBJ2-2; 10 positions match TRBD2. CDR3 DNA: TGTGCCAGCAGCCAAGAATTCGTCGGGCTAGCGGGAGTCTGGGACACCGGGGAGCTGTTTTTT. Its protein is CASSQEFVGLAGVWDTGELFF.